The clone carrying this T cell receptor beta chain was observed many times. Its antigen is undetermined. As to time point: newly diagnosed GD, antithyroid drugs for less than 3 months. PBMC-extracted RNA yielded the TCR library. An endocrinology department located in Xi'an, China, was where the patients came from. The CDR3 consists of 16 residues. Per the germline V gene, CDR1 is SGHTA and CDR2 is FQGNSA. The V and J ends lost 2 bases and 4 bases, in that order; junction bases with no gene match: 6. The record originates from a study of regulatory T cells in long-lasting Graves disease. CDR3-region Arm-PCR and iRepertoire HTBI primers produced the TCR beta libraries. TCRdb re-derived calls from the multiplex PCR reads in MiXCR, one entry per CDR3 protein. The table shows roughly 520,000 distinct CDR3 sequences, with 12% occurring only once. Study-level points and caveats: TRBV28 was favored in persistent disease, as were TRBJ1-2 and TRBJ2-5.

The sample was also linked to a second study, of T cells in Graves' hyperthyroidism and ophthalmopathy.

The chain joins TRBV7-2 to TRBJ2-1; TRBD1 aligns across 9 bases. The receptor comes from a woman aged 25 to 45 with Graves disease. The sample in question was peripheral blood mononuclear cells (PBMCs), obtained at new diagnosis, from a patient treated with antithyroid drugs. CDR3 sequence reads: CASSLRGTGRYNEQFF. The CDR3 DNA is TGTGCCAGCAGCTTAAGAGGGACAGGGAGGTACAATGAGCAGTTCTTC.